This T cell receptor beta chain was sequenced for a study of T cell responses to AZD1222 COVID-19 vaccine (dated by TCRdb to about 2021). About the investigation overall: TCR sequencing was performed for approximately 240 trial participants, of whom about 200 were given two doses of AZD1222 and around 25 were given two doses of MenACWY control vaccine. Trial participants were enrolled by age into subgroups of 18-55, 56-69 and 70-plus years, and about 150, 27 and 61 TCR-sequenced participants, respectively, were included in these subgroups. The study at large found these results: Because no day 14 peak-response samples were available, repertoires were characterized only after the peak T cell response. In the small 56-69-year group, the increase in depth fell short of significance, most likely because of low power. Most participants were white British and females outnumbered males, and the authors suggested that clonal diversity may have been underestimated. Spike-specific TCR breadth and depth rose significantly after two AZD1222 doses compared with day 0 and with MenACWY recipients. The vaccine-associated CD4 TCRs covered the entire spike protein, and the dominant responses fell in regions 160-218 and 743-854. Only five or six AZD1222 recipients were SARS-CoV-2 seropositive at baseline, limiting conclusions about previously exposed vaccinees. Reportedly, almost half of the unique spike-specific TCRs recognized epitopes lying outside the regions that are mutated in the B.1.351 and B.1.1.7 variants.

Interpreted using the paper, the time point label stands for: baseline before first vaccination. The meaning of the sample's treatment or condition label: meningococcal conjugate vaccine given as trial control. The vaccinee samples were drawn from two UK trials, COV001 and COV002, one of which was a single-blind randomized controlled phase 2/3 trial testing AZD1222 (ChAdOx1 nCoV-19) in healthy adults. Trial participant PBMC samples were collected at day 0 and day 28 after the second dose for TCRbeta chain sequencing. As regards this clone: Its recognized antigen is unknown. The input lacks base qualities; no much larger clone sits a single base away.

V lost 7 bases and J lost 2 bases; the stretch between them is 12 bases long. The CDR3 holds 14 amino acids from the cysteine to the phenylalanine. Of all the DNA, just the CDR3 is kept, 42 bases in frame from base 1. The germline V gene encodes CDR1 MRHNA and CDR2 SNTAGT. The CDR3 regions of human TCRbeta chains were analyzed by immunosequencing. As for how the authors treated the data: Repertoire TCRs were checked for matches against a reference library of SARS-CoV-2-specific TCRs that had been generated using the MIRA antigen-specificity platform. Breadth was defined as the fraction of unique TCRs that were SARS-CoV-2-associated, and depth was defined as the fraction of total T cells that were SARS-CoV-2-associated. Using the MIRA data, each spike-specific TCR was mapped to the spike region that the TCR reacts to and placed in a CD4 or CD8 class. Log10-transformed breadth and depth values were compared by one-way ANOVA with Sidak's multiple comparisons tests. TCRdb carries this immuneACCESS record with in-frame sequences only. Its versions omit some clonotypes, under half of them owing to an unresolved V gene in the studies checked, with the rest unexplained. V, J and clone size are those of that table, while D and trimming were read from the DNA. This sample is represented by about 83,000 clones; roughly 88% of them were singletons. Roughly 5.1% of the sample is taken by the ten largest.

The source was peripheral blood, collected on day 0 of MenACWY control vaccination. The chain was built from TRBV6-4 and TRBJ1-5; 6 matching bases give a weak D call of TRBD1. The sequence derives from an adult in good health. The nucleotide sequence is given as TGTGCCAGCATCGGGGGCCGGGGCAATCAGCCCCAGCATTTT. Its product reads: CASIGGRGNQPQHF.